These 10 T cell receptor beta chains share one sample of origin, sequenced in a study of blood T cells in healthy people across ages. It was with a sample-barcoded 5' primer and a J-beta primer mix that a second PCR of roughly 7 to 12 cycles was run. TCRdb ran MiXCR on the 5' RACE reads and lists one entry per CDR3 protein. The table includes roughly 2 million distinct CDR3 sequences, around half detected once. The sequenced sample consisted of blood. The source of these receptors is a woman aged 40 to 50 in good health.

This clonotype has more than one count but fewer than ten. CDR3 sequence: CASSQDGQGIGGEQFF. CDR3 sequence (DNA): TGCGCCAGCAGCCAAGATGGGCAGGGGATCGGCGGGGAGCAGTTCTTC. This chain connects TRBV4-3 to TRBJ2-1, with D tentatively TRBD1 (6 bases). This CDR3 has 16 amino acids. CDR1 LGHNA and CDR2 YSLEER come from the germline V gene. V dropped 0 bases and J dropped 10 bases, with 19 bases sitting between them.

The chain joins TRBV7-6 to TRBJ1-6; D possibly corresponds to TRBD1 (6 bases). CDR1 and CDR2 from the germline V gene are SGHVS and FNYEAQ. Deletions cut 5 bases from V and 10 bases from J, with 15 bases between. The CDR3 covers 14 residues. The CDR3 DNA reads TGTGCCAGCAGCGAACAGGACAGTCGATCACCCCTCCACTTT. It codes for CASSEQDSRSPLHF. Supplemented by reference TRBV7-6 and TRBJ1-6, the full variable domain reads GAGVSQSPRYKVTKRGQDVALRCDPISGHVSLYWYRQALGQGPEFLTYFNYEAQQDKSGLPNDRFSAERPEGSISTLTIQRTEQRDSAMYRCASSEQDSRSPLHFGNGTRLTVT.

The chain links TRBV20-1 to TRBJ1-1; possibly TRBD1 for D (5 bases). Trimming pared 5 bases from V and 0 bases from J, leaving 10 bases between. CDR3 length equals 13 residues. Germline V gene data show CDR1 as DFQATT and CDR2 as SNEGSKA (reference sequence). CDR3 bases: TGCAGTGCTTTGGGACGGATGAACACTGAAGCTTTCTTT. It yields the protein CSALGRMNTEAFF.

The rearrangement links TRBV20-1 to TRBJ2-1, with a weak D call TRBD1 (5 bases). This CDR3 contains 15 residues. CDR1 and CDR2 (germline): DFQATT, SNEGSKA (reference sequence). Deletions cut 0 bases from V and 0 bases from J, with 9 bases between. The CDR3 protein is CSARDLGDSYNEQFF. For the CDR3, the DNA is TGCAGTGCTAGAGATTTAGGGGACTCCTACAATGAGCAGTTCTTC.

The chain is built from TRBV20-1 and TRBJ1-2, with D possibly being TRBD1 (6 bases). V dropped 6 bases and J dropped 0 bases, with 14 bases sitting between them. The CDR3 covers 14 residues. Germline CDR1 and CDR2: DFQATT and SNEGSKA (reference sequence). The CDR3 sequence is CSALVGGANYGYTF. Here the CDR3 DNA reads TGCAGTGCCCTCGTAGGGGGAGCTAACTATGGCTACACCTTC.

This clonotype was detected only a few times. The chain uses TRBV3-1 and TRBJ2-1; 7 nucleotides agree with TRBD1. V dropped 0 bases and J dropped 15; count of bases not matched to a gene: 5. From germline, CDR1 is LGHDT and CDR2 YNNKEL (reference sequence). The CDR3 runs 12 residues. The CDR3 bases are TGTGCCAGCAGCCAAGAAGGGACAGTGGTGTTCTTC. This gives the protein CASSQEGTVVFF.

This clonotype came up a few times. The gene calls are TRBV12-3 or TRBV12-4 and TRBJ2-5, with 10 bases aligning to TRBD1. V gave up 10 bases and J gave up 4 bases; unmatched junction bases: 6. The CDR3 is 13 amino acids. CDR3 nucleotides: TGTGCCACCCTGGGGGACAGGGGAGAGACCCAGTACTTC. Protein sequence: CATLGDRGETQYF.

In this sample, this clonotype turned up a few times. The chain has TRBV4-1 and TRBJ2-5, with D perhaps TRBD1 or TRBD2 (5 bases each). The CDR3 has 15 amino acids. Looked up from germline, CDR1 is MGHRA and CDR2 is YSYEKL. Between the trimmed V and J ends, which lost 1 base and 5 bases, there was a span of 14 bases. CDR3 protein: CASSQAGRDVETQYF. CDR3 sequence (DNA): TGCGCCAGCAGCCAAGCGGGCAGGGACGTCGAGACCCAGTACTTC.

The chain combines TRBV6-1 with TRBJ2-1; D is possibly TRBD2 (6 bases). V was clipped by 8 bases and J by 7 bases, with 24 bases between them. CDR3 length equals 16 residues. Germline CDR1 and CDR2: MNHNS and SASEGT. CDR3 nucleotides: TGTGCCAGCTCGGGGCGGGGTCTTTCCGATGGGAATGAGCAGTTCTTC. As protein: CASSGRGLSDGNEQFF.

CDR3 DNA: TGCAGCGTTGAAGATTCGGGGGCCCTAACAGATACGCAGTATTTT. Translation: CSVEDSGALTDTQYF. V gene TRBV29-1 combines with J gene TRBJ2-3, with D perhaps being TRBD1 or TRBD2 (6 bases each). The germline V and J ends were trimmed by 0 bases and 3 bases, with 13 bases remaining between them. CDR3 length: 15 residues. Germline assignment: CDR1 SQVTM and CDR2 ANQGSEA.